This TCR beta chain appears in the sequencing data of a study of cytomegalovirus exposure and HLA in healthy donors. For the study at large: HLA-typed donors were the source of tens of millions of unique TCRs, which an early data release held. Study results and caveats: An analysis was carried out at a later point. It showed that HLA-associated TCR beta chains were more clonally expanded than equally common non-associated chains. The CMV antigen specificity of a few CMV-associated chains was confirmed through in vitro analysis. The authors assumed roughly uniform sequencing depth across donors for presence/absence analyses.

As for this clone: The antigen remains unidentified.

Amplification used 60 Vbeta primers and 13 Jbeta primers. Here immunoSEQ multiplex PCR was the method, and the copy in TCRdb shows in-frame clones only, minus some. This table has hundreds of thousands of clones, around nine tenths appearing once. Germline lookup yields CDR1 SEHNR and CDR2 FQNEAQ (reference sequence). The CDR3 runs to 12 residues. V was trimmed by 5 bases and J by 7 bases, leaving 12 bases between them. The chain joins TRBV7-9 to TRBJ2-7; D possibly corresponds to TRBD2 (6 bases). The receptor was derived from a woman between 18 and 29 years old in good health and CMV-seronegative. The material sequenced was PBMCs. Written as DNA, the CDR3 is TGTGCCAGCAGCGTCGAGGGGAGGGAGCAGTACTTC. Encoded protein: CASSVEGREQYF.